These 4 T cell receptor beta chains were sequenced from one sample in a study of T cell clonotyping in hematopoietic cell transplantation. The assay was immunoSEQ multiplex PCR, and TCRdb's table has in-frame clones only and misses some. This sample has 10,000 or so clones, with 60% to 80% found just once. The sample consisted of peripheral blood mononuclear cells, taken 180 days after allogeneic stem cell transplant. The receptors derive from a female patient aged 50-59 years who had an allogeneic stem cell transplant from a related donor, so the T cells may come from the graft donor. Some clones in this sample may be carry-over from other donors' samples.

V usage is TRBV7-9 and J usage is TRBJ1-2; tentative D call: TRBD1 (6 bases). CDR1 is SEHNR and CDR2 is FQNEAQ in the germline V gene (reference sequence). Trimming shortened V by 5 bases and J by 2 bases, and 12 bases separated the two germline ends. The CDR3 runs to 14 residues. The CDR3 nucleotides are TGTGCCAGCAGCAGGGGGGGATTGAACTATGGCTACACCTTC. This codes for CASSRGGLNYGYTF.

This chain links TRBV4-2 with TRBJ1-5, with D hard to call. The CDR3 covers 16 residues. V was trimmed by 4 bases and J by 2 bases, leaving 15 bases between them. Germline CDR1 LGHNA, CDR2 YNFKEQ. CDR3 in DNA: TGTGCCAGCAGCCCTACGGGCCTTCAAGGCAATCAGCCCCAGCATTTT. It translates to CASSPTGLQGNQPQHF.

The chain has TRBV19 and TRBJ1-2; 8 bases are a match to TRBD1. This CDR3 spans 14 amino acids. V gave up 5 bases and J gave up 7 bases; unmatched junction bases: 9. In germline, CDR1 is LNHDA, CDR2 SQIVND (reference sequence). The CDR3 nucleotides are TGTGCCAGTAGTTCCGGGCAGGACAGGGTTGGCTACACCTTC. It specifies CASSSGQDRVGYTF.

The genes are TRBV29-1 and TRBJ2-5; TRBD2 matches at 9 bases. This CDR3 has 15 amino acids. Germline CDR1 is SQVTM and CDR2 is ANQGSEA. V shed 5 bases, J shed 5 bases, and the junction held 12 bases outside the gene matches. The CDR3 region is CSVRHQGTSSETQYF. The CDR3 nucleotides are TGCAGCGTTCGGCATCAAGGGACTAGCAGCGAGACCCAGTACTTC.